A selection of T cell receptor beta chains follows, all from one sample in a study of regulatory T cells. The repertoire was sequenced with immunoSEQ multiplex PCR; TCRdb's copy has only in-frame clones and lacks some. This table has around 10,000 clones, 84% appearing once. The sequencing sample was made of CD8+ T cells sorted from blood. The receptors stem from a person aged 18 to 35 with CD3G deficiency. Both conserved end residues are part of each CDR3. D genes are given only for firm matches. Size tells how often a clone was seen (once, few, many) or the class of an expanded clone, and some rows leave it out.

TRBV28	once	TRBD1	TRBJ2-5	CASSTPPRTGEKETQYF	TGTGCCAGCAGTACCCCGCCCCGGACAGGGGAAAAAGAGACCCAGTACTTC
TRBV7-9	once	TRBD1	TRBJ1-4	CASSSGQAETEKLFF	TGTGCCAGCAGCTCCGGACAGGCGGAGACGGAAAAACTGTTTTTT
TRBV4-1	-	-	TRBJ2-5	CASSQARLAETQYF	TGCGCCAGCAGCCAGGCTCGCCTTGCGGAGACCCAGTACTTC
TRBV6-5	-	-	TRBJ2-7	CASSHGTLREQYF	TGTGCCAGCAGCCATGGGACTCTTCGGGAGCAGTACTTC
TRBV5-1	-	TRBD2	TRBJ2-2	CASSYSSGSRVGELFF	TGCGCCAGCAGCTACTCTAGCGGGAGTCGTGTCGGGGAGCTGTTTTTT
TRBV15	-	-	TRBJ2-7	CATSDQKRGSHEQYF	TGTGCCACCTCTGATCAGAAAAGGGGGAGCCACGAGCAGTACTTC
TRBV5-1	-	-	TRBJ2-7	CASSLRDGGMYEQYF	TGCGCCAGCAGCCTCCGGGACGGAGGGATGTACGAGCAGTACTTC
TRBV27	-	-	TRBJ1-1	CASSPNPSGWTEAFF	TGTGCCAGCAGTCCGAATCCATCAGGTTGGACTGAAGCTTTCTTT
TRBV7-9	-	TRBD2	TRBJ2-1	CASSFSGSYNEQFF	TGTGCCAGCAGCTTTAGCGGGAGCTACAATGAGCAGTTCTTC
TRBV25-1	-	-	TRBJ2-5	CASSELGPKETQYF	TGTGCCAGCAGTGAATTGGGGCCAAAAGAGACCCAGTACTTC
TRBV6-1	-	-	TRBJ2-7	CASSEDMASQYF	TGTGCCAGCAGTGAGGACATGGCCTCTCAGTACTTC
TRBV6-6	-	-	TRBJ1-2	CASSYLGPKTGGYTF	TGTGCCAGCAGTTACTTGGGACCGAAAACGGGGGGCTACACCTTC
TRBV19	-	-	TRBJ1-1	CASSWGRTEAFF	TGTGCCAGTTCTTGGGGGCGGACTGAAGCTTTCTTT
TRBV28	-	TRBD1	TRBJ2-7	CASSLDRASEQYF	TGTGCCAGCAGTTTAGACAGGGCCTCCGAGCAGTACTTC
TRBV6-1	few	-	TRBJ2-7	CASSEGPYGVGDEQYF	TGTGCCAGCAGTGAAGGCCCCTATGGGGTCGGGGACGAGCAGTACTTC
TRBV28	-	-	TRBJ1-1	CASSFEGPNTEAFF	TGTGCCAGCAGTTTCGAGGGGCCGAACACTGAAGCTTTCTTT
TRBV28	-	-	TRBJ2-1	CASKSENSYNEQFF	TGTGCCAGCAAGTCGGAGAACTCCTACAATGAGCAGTTCTTC
TRBV5-1	-	TRBD1	TRBJ2-3	CASSWTGRGTDTQYF	TGCGCCAGCAGCTGGACAGGGAGAGGCACAGATACGCAGTATTTT
TRBV10-2	-	TRBD2	TRBJ2-7	CASRQGTSLEQYF	TGCGCCAGCAGGCAGGGGACTAGCTTGGAGCAGTACTTC
TRBV6-5	medium-sized	TRBD2	TRBJ2-1	CARLPRGSGDEQFF	TGTGCCCGCCTCCCCCGCGGGAGTGGGGATGAGCAGTTCTTC
TRBV19	-	-	TRBJ2-7	CASSPGASYEQYF	TGTGCCAGTAGTCCAGGGGCCTCCTACGAGCAGTACTTC
TRBV4-1	-	-	TRBJ2-7	CASSQVAGPDYEQYF	TGCGCCAGCAGCCAAGTGGCGGGGCCCGACTACGAGCAGTACTTC
TRBV13	few	-	TRBJ2-7	CASSLGSHQEQYF	TGTGCCAGCAGCTTAGGAAGCCACCAAGAGCAGTACTTC
TRBV10-3	-	TRBD1	TRBJ2-7	CATQSGTGGDIPYEQYF	TGTGCCACCCAATCCGGGACAGGGGGCGATATCCCCTACGAGCAGTACTTC
TRBV7-9	-	-	TRBJ2-3	CASSPSAGTVRSSTDTQYF	TGTGCCAGCAGCCCATCAGCGGGGACAGTAAGGTCTAGCACAGATACGCAGTATTTT
TRBV7-6	-	-	TRBJ2-5	CASSPSHRAVETQYF	TGTGCCAGCAGCCCGAGCCACAGGGCAGTAGAGACCCAGTACTTC
TRBV7-9	once	-	TRBJ1-4	CASSRTDSTNEKLFF	TGTGCCAGCAGCCGGACAGACTCAACTAATGAAAAACTGTTTTTT
TRBV10-3	-	-	TRBJ2-1	CAISDGHKQFF	TGTGCCATCAGTGACGGCCATAAGCAGTTCTTC
TRBV4-1	-	TRBD2	TRBJ2-1	CASSQDVGLAGGLNEQFF	TGCGCCAGCAGCCAAGATGTAGGGCTAGCGGGGGGGCTGAATGAGCAGTTCTTC
TRBV5-1	few	TRBD2	TRBJ2-1	CASSFSAGGVYNEQFF	TGCGCCAGCAGCTTCTCAGCGGGAGGTGTCTACAATGAGCAGTTCTTC
TRBV12-2	-	-	TRBJ2-1	CASRLAGGEQFF	TGTGCAAGTCGCTTAGCGGGAGGGGAGCAGTTCTTC
TRBV18	-	TRBD2	TRBJ2-1	CASSPLGGSGNEQFF	TGTGCCAGCTCACCCCTTGGCGGGAGCGGCAATGAGCAGTTCTTC